This T cell receptor beta chain was recorded in a study of CD8+ T cells in alopecia areata. Study-level background: Patients took tofacitinib for 6 to 18 months, followed by 6 drug-free months.

V was pared by 4 bases and J by 1 base, with 9 bases between. This CDR3 is 13 amino acids long. CDR1 and CDR2 from the germline V gene are SGHDT and YYEEEE. The study, taken as a whole, reports: Normal skin contains resident alphabeta T cells, and these are also sequenced in scalp samples.

Concerning this clone: No antigen is known for it.

Extracted RNA was reverse transcribed, and the resulting cDNA served as sequencing template. TCRdb's table, derived via immunoSEQ multiplex PCR, lists solely in-frame clones and lacks some. The repertoire holds 150,000 or so clones, with approximately 87% as singletons. This receptor was obtained from a human donor with alopecia areata. The sample consisted of CD8+ T cells sorted from blood, taken at week 0. The chain links TRBV5-6 to TRBJ2-7, with a possible D match to TRBD1 (5 bases). In nucleotides, the CDR3 is TGTGCCAGCAGCCTACAGGAATCCTACGAGCAGTACTTC. This encodes CASSLQESYEQYF.